These 6 T cell receptor beta chains were sequenced from one sample in a study of memory CD4+ T cells and cytomegalovirus serostatus. Produced via immunoSEQ multiplex PCR; TCRdb's table is partial and in-frame only. The sample shows about 56,000 clones, about four fifths of them seen only once. Single viable CD3+CD4+CD8-CD45RO+ cells were sorted as the memory CD4+ T cells. The sequencing input was memory CD4+ T cells from blood. The receptors come from an adult in good health and CMV-seronegative.

This chain connects TRBV11-2 to TRBJ2-7; 11 bases are a match to TRBD1. The J segment lost 4 bases and the V segment lost 3 bases, leaving 5 bases of the junction unmatched. CDR3 length: 15 amino acids. The germline V gene encodes CDR1 SGHAT and CDR2 FQNNGV. The CDR3 DNA reads as TGTGCCAGCAGCTTCTCCCGGGACAGGGGGTACGAGCAGTACTTC. Protein sequence: CASSFSRDRGYEQYF.

This chain joins TRBV28 and TRBJ1-2; 7 bases align to TRBD1. The CDR3 consists of 15 residues. Per germline, CDR1 MDHEN and CDR2 SYDVKM. The trim removed 4 bases at V and 3 bases at J, leaving 8 bases unmatched. The CDR3 here is CASSSTGREHYGYTF. The CDR3 region has the DNA TGTGCCAGCAGTTCGACAGGGAGAGAACACTATGGCTACACCTTC.

The chain couples TRBV10-3 to TRBJ2-7; TRBD1 or TRBD2 may be the D gene (5 bases each). The V end was cut by 11 bases, the J end by 3 bases, with 14 bases between. This CDR3 is built from 12 residues. Looked up from germline, CDR1 is ENHRY and CDR2 is SYGVKD. CDR3 amino acids: CAVSAGGYEQYF. CDR3 DNA: TGTGCCGTTTCTGCTGGGGGCTACGAGCAGTACTTC.

The genes are TRBV9 and TRBJ1-1; TRBD1 is a possible D gene (6 bases). The CDR3 is 15 residues long. Between the trimmed V and J ends, which lost 4 bases and 1 base, there was a span of 14 bases. CDR1 is SGDLS, CDR2 YYNGEE, per germline. The CDR3 nucleotides are TGTGCCAGCAGCTTCACCGGACAGCCGAACACTGAAGCTTTCTTT. Its translation is CASSFTGQPNTEAFF.

V gene TRBV15 combines with J gene TRBJ2-5, with D unclear. This CDR3 has 14 residues. In germline, CDR1 is LNHNV, CDR2 YYDKDF (reference sequence). Trimming cost V 1 base and J 5 bases, with 11 bases left between them. Written as DNA, the CDR3 is TGTGCCACCAGCAGAGGTCACACGTGGGAGACCCAGTACTTC. This encodes CATSRGHTWETQYF. The whole variable domain, filled in from reference TRBV15 and TRBJ2-5, reads DAMVIQNPRYQVTQFGKPVTLSCSQTLNHNVMYWYQQKSSQAPKLLFHYYDKDFNNEADTPDNFQSRRPNTSFCFLDIRSPGLGDTAMYLCATSRGHTWETQYFGPGTRLLVL.

The rearrangement links TRBV6-5 to TRBJ2-6; D gene uncertain. V was shortened by 2 bases and J by 0 bases, with 5 bases between the two germline ends. The CDR3 totals 15 residues. Germline V lookup: CDR1 MNHEY, CDR2 SVGAGI. DNA of the CDR3: TGTGCCAGCAGTTACGACACCTCTGGGGCCAACGTCCTGACTTTC. Its translation is CASSYDTSGANVLTF.